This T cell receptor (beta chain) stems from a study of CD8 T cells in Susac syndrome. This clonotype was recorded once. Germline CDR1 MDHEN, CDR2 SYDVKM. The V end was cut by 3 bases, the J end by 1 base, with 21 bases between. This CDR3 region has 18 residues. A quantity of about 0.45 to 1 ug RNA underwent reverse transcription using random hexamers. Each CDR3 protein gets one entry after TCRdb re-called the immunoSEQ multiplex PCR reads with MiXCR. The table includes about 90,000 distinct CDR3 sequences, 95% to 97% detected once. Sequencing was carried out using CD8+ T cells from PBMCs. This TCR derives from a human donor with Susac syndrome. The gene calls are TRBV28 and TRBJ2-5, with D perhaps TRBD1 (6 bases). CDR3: CASSLYHKGVASQETQYF. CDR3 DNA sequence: TGTGCCAGCAGTTTGTACCATAAGGGGGTCGCGAGCCAAGAGACCCAGTACTTC.